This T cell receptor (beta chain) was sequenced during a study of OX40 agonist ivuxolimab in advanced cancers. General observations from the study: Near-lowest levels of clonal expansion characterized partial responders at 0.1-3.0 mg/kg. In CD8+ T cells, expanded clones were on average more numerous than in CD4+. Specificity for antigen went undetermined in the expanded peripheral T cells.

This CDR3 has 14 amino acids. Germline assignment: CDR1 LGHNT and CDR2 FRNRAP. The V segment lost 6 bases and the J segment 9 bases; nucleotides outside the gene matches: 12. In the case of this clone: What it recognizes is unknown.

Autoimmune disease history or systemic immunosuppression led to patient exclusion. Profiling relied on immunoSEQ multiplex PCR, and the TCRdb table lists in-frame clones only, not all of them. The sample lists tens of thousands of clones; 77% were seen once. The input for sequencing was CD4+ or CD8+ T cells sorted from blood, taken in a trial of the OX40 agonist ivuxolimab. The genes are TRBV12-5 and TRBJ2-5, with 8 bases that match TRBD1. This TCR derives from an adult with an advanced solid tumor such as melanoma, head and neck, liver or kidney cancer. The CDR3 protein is CASGPGTGPWAQYF. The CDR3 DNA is TGTGCTAGTGGCCCTGGGACAGGACCATGGGCCCAGTACTTC. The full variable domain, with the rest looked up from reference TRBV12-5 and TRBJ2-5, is DARVTQTPRHKVTEMGQEVTMRCQPILGHNTVFWYRQTMMQGLELLAYFRNRAPLDDSGMPKDRFSAEMPDATLATLKIQPSEPRDSAVYFCASGPGTGPWAQYFGPGTRLLVL.